This T cell receptor (beta chain) was documented in a study of blood T cell repertoires in COVID-19. The wider study: The analysed material was cDNA or gDNA that came from T cells, B-cell-depleted T cells, or PBMCs.

Authors' data handling: Researchers report that nucleated cell counts were estimated from reference gene primer amplification. TCRdb's table, derived via immunoSEQ multiplex PCR, lists solely in-frame clones and lacks some. V, J and clone size are those of that table, while D and trimming were read from the DNA. The sample consists of about 220,000 clones, over 70% of them appearing once. Per the germline V gene, CDR1 is SGHAT and CDR2 is FQNNGV. The CDR3 has 15 residues. V lost 0 bases and J 5 bases, leaving 13 bases between the germline ends. Source material: peripheral blood. The sequence came from a woman aged 65 to 85 with acute or convalescent COVID-19. J is TRBJ1-1 and V is TRBV11-2; tentative D call: TRBD1 (5 bases). CDR3 bases: TGTGCCAGCAGCTTAGACGGGGGGAAGAGAACTGAAGCTTTCTTT. Translating it yields CASSLDGGKRTEAFF. Complete variable domain (other parts from reference TRBV11-2 and TRBJ1-1): EAGVAQSPRYKIIEKRQSVAFWCNPISGHATLYWYQQILGQGPKLLIQFQNNGVVDDSQLPKDRFSAERLKGVDSTLKIQPAKLEDSAVYLCASSLDGGKRTEAFFGQGTRLTVV.